The clone carrying this T cell receptor (beta chain) was detected ten times or more. Specified time point: newly diagnosed GD, antithyroid drugs for less than 3 months. After RNA was extracted from PBMCs, the TCR library was made from it. The CDR3 covers 15 residues. V lost 5 bases and J lost 4, with 16 bases in between. This entry comes from a study of regulatory T cells in long-lasting Graves disease. To make TCR beta libraries, researchers used iRepertoire HTBI primers and Arm-PCR of CDR3 regions. Each CDR3 protein is one row after TCRdb ran MiXCR on the multiplex PCR reads. This sample carries around 500,000 distinct CDR3 sequences, 13% of them seen once, and the ten largest clones take roughly 9.7%. This sample also belongs to another study, concerning T cells in Graves' hyperthyroidism and ophthalmopathy.

This rearrangement joins TRBV12-3 or TRBV12-4 to TRBJ2-3; weak D call: TRBD1 (6 bases). The sequencing here drew on peripheral blood mononuclear cells (PBMCs), taken at new diagnosis, from a patient treated with antithyroid drugs. This clonotype originated in a man under 40 with Graves disease. This chain's CDR3 is CASSPEGVLADTQYF. In DNA, the CDR3 is TGTGCCAGCAGTCCCGAGGGGGTTTTGGCAGATACGCAGTATTTT.